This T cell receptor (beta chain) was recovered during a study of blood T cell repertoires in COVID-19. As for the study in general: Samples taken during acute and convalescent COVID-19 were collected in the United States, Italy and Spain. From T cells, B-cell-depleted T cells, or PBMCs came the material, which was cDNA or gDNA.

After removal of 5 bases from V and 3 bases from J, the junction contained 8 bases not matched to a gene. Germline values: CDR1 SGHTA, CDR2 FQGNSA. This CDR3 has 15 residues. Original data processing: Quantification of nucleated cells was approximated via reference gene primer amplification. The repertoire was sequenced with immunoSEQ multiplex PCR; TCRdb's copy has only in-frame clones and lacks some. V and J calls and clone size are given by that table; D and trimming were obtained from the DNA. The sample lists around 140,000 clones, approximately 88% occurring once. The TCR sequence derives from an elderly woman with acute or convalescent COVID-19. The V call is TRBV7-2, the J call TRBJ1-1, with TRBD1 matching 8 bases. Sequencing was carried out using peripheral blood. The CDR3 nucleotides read TGTGCCAGCAGCCCCCTTGGACAGGGTTACACTGAAGCTTTCTTT. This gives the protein CASSPLGQGYTEAFF.